This T cell receptor beta chain was identified during a study of blood T cell repertoires in COVID-19. Study information: There were acute and convalescent COVID-19 samples, and they came from the United States, Italy and Spain.

The assay was immunoSEQ multiplex PCR, and TCRdb's table has in-frame clones only and misses some. The data hold roughly 260,000 clones, with 88% observed a single time. This receptor was taken from a man between 60 and 70 years old who had recovered from COVID-19. What was sequenced was peripheral blood.

CDR3 sequence: CASSEKGLYEQYF. In DNA form, the CDR3 reads TGTGCCAGCAGTGAAAAGGGGCTTTACGAGCAGTACTTC. The chain uses TRBV25-1 and TRBJ2-7; D perhaps matches TRBD1 (5 bases). CDR1 is MGHDK, CDR2 SYGVNS, per germline. V lost 2 bases and J 4 bases, leaving 9 bases between the germline ends. The length of the CDR3 is 13 residues.